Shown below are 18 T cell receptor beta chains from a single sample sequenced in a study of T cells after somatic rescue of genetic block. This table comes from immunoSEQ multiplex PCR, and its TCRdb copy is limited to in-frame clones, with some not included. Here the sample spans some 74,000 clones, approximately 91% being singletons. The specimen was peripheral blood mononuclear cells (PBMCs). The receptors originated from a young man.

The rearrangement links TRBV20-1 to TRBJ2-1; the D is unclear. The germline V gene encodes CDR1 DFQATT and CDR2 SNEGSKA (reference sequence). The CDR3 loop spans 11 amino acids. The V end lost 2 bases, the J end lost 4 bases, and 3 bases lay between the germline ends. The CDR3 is CSARRYNEQFF. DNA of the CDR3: TGCAGTGCTAGACGGTACAATGAGCAGTTCTTC.

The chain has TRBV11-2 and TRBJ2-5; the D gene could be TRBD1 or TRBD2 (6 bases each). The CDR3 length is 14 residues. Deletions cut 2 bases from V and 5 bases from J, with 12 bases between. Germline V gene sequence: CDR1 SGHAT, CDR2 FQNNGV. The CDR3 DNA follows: TGTGCCAGCAGCTTATGGGGGGCGCGGGAGACCCAGTACTTC. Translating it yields CASSLWGARETQYF. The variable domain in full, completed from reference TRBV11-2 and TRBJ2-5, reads EAGVAQSPRYKIIEKRQSVAFWCNPISGHATLYWYQQILGQGPKLLIQFQNNGVVDDSQLPKDRFSAERLKGVDSTLKIQPAKLEDSAVYLCASSLWGARETQYFGPGTRLLVL.

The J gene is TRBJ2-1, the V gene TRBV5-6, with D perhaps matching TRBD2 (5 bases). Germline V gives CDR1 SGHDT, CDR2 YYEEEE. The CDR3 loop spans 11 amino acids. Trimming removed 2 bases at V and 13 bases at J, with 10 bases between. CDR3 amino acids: CASSLASLQFF. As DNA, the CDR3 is TGTGCCAGCAGCTTAGCTAGCCTCCAGTTCTTC.

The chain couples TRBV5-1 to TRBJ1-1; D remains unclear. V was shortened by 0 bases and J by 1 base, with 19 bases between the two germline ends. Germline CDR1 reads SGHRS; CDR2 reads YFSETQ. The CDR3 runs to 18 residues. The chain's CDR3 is CASSLEVGGFPRNTEAFF. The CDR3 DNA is TGCGCCAGCAGCTTGGAGGTTGGAGGCTTCCCCCGGAACACTGAAGCTTTCTTT.

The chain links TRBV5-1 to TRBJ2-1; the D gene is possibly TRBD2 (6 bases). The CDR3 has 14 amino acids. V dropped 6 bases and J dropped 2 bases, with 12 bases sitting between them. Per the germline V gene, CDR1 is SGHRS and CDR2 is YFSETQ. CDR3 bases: TGCGCCAGCATGGGTAGCGGAACCTACAATGAGCAGTTCTTC. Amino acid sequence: CASMGSGTYNEQFF.

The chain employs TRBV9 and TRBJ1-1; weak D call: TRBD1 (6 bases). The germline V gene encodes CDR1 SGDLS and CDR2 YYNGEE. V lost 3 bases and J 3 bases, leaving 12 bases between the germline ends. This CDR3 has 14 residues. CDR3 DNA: TGTGCCAGCAGCGCGCAATCAGGGGACACTGAAGCTTTCTTT. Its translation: CASSAQSGDTEAFF. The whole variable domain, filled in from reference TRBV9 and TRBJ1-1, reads DSGVTQTPKHLITATGQRVTLRCSPRSGDLSVYWYQQSLDQGLQFLIQYYNGEERAKGNILERFSAQQFPDLHSELNLSSLELGDSALYFCASSAQSGDTEAFFGQGTRLTVV.

The CDR3 sequence: CASSLNGPGGNYGYTF. The CDR3 bases are TGTGCCAGCAGTCTCAATGGACCCGGGGGAAACTATGGCTACACCTTC. This rearrangement joins TRBV5-6 to TRBJ1-2, with a tentative D call TRBD1 (5 bases). Germline CDR1 reads SGHDT; CDR2 reads YYEEEE. The CDR3 loop spans 16 amino acids. Trimming removed 5 bases at V and 2 bases at J, with 19 bases between.

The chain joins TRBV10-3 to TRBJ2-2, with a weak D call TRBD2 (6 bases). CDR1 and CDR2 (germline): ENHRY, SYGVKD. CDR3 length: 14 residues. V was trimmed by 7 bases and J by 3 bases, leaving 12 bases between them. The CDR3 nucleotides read TGTGCCATCACTGCGTGGGGGGACACCGGGGAGCTGTTTTTT. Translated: CAITAWGDTGELFF.

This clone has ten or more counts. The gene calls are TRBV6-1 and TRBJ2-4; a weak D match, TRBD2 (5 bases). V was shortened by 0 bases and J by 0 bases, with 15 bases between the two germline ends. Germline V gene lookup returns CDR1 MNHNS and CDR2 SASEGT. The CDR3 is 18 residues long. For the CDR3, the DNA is TGTGCCAGCAGTGAAGCGACTATCACAGCTCTAGCCAAAAACATTCAGTACTTC. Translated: CASSEATITALAKNIQYF.

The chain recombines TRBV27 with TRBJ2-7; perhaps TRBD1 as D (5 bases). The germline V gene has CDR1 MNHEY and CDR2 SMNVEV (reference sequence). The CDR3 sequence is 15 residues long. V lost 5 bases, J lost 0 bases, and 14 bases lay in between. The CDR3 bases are TGTGCCAGCAGTCAATACAGGCAGAGCTCCTACGAGCAGTACTTC. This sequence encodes CASSQYRQSSYEQYF.

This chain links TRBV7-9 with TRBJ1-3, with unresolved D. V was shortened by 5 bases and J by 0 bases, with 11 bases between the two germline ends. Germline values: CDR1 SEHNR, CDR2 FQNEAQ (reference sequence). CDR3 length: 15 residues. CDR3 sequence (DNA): TGTGCCAGCAGCCCAGAGGCTCACTCTGGAAACACCATATATTTT. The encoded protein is CASSPEAHSGNTIYF. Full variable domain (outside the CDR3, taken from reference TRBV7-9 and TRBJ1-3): DTGVSQNPRHKITKRGQNVTFRCDPISEHNRLYWYRQTLGQGPEFLTYFQNEAQLEKSRLLSDRFSAERPKGSFSTLEIQRTEQGDSAMYLCASSPEAHSGNTIYFGEGSWLTVV.

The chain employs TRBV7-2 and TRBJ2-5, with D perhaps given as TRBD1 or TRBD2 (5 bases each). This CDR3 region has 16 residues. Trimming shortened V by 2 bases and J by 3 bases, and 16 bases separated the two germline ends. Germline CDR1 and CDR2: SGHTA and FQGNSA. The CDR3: CASSLSPGTIKETQYF. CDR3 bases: TGTGCCAGCAGCTTATCGCCCGGGACCATTAAAGAGACCCAGTACTTC. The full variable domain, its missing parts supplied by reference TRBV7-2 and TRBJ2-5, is GAGVSQSPSNKVTEKGKDVELRCDPISGHTALYWYRQSLGQGLEFLIYFQGNSAPDKSGLPSDRFSAERTGGSVSTLTIQRTQQEDSAVYLCASSLSPGTIKETQYFGPGTRLLVL.

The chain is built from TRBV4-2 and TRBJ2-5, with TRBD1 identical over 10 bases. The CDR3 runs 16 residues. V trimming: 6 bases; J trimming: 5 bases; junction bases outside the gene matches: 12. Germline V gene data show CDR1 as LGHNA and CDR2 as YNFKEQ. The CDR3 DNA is TGTGCCAGCAGTCTTTTGAGGACAGGGGGGAGGGAGACCCAGTACTTC. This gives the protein CASSLLRTGGRETQYF.

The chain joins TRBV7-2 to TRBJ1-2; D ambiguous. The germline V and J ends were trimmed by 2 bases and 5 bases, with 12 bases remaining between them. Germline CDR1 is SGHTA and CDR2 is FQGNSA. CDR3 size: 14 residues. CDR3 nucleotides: TGTGCCAGCAGCTTAAGAGGGAACCGGTATGGCTACACCTTC. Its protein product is CASSLRGNRYGYTF.

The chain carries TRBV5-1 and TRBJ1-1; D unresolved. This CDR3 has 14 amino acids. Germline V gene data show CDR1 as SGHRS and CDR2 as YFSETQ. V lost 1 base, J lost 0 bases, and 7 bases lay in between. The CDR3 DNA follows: TGCGCCAGCAGCTTGCCCCAGGTGAACACTGAAGCTTTCTTT. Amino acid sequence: CASSLPQVNTEAFF.

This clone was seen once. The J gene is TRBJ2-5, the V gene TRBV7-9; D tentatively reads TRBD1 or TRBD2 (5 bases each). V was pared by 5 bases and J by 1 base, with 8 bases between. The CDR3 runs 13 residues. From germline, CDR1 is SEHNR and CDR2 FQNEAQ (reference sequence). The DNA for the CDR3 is TGTGCCAGCAGCGGGGACCCCCAAGAGACCCAGTACTTC. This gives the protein CASSGDPQETQYF.

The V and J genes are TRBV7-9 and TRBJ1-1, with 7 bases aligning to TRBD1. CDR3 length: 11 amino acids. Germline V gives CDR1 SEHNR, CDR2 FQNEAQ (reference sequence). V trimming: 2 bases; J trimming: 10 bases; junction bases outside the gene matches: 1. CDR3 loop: CASSLQGGAFF. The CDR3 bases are TGTGCCAGCAGCTTACAGGGGGGAGCTTTCTTT.

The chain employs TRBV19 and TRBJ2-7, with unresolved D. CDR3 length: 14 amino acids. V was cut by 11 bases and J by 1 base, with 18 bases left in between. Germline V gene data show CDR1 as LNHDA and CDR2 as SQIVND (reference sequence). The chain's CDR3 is CAYSSMFGSYEQYF. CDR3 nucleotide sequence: TGTGCCTATAGTAGTATGTTCGGTTCCTACGAGCAGTACTTC.